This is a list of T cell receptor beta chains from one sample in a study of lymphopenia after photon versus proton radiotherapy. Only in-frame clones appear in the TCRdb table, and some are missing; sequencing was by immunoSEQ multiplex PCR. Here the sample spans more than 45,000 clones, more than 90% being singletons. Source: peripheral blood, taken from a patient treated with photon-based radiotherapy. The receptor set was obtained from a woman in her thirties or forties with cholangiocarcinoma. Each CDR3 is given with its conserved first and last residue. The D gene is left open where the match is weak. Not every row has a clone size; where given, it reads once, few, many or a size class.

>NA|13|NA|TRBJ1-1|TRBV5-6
CASSMSGGTEAFF
TGTGCCAGCAGCATGTCGGGGGGCACTGAAGCTTTCTTT
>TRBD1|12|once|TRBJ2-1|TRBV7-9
CASRAGGNEQFF
TGTGCCAGCCGAGCAGGGGGCAATGAGCAGTTCTTC
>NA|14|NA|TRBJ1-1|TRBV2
CASSNGPLGTEAFF
TGTGCCAGCAGTAACGGGCCTCTGGGGACTGAAGCTTTCTTT
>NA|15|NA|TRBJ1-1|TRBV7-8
CASSPQDRGGTEAFF
TGTGCCAGCAGCCCCCAGGACAGAGGGGGAACTGAAGCTTTCTTT
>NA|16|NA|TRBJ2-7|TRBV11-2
CASSSLLQQGPYEQYF
TGTGCCAGCAGCTCGTTACTCCAACAGGGACCCTACGAGCAGTACTTC
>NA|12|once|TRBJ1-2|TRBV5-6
CASSFVLSGYTF
TGTGCCAGCAGCTTCGTCCTTTCCGGCTACACCTTC
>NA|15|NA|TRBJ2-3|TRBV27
CASSLLGQTTDTQYF
TGTGCCAGCAGTTTACTAGGTCAAACGACAGATACGCAGTATTTT
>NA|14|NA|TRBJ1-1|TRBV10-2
CASSEFAENTEAFF
TGCGCCAGCAGTGAGTTCGCAGAGAACACTGAAGCTTTCTTT
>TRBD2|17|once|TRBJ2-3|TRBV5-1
CASSPREAGLSTDTQYF
TGCGCCAGCAGCCCTCGGGAAGCGGGACTTAGCACAGATACGCAGTATTTT
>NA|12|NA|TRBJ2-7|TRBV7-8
CASSLEVYEQYF
TGTGCCAGCAGCTTAGAAGTGTACGAGCAGTACTTC
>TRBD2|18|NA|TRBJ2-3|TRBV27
CASWEEGLSGSIRDTQYF
TGTGCCAGCTGGGAAGAAGGCCTCAGCGGGAGTATTCGGGATACGCAGTATTTT
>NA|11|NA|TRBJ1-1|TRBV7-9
CASSPGTEAFF
TGTGCCAGCAGCCCCGGGACGGAAGCTTTCTTT
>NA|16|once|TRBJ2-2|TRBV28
CASTTPGAPNTGELFF
TGTGCCAGCACCACCCCGGGGGCTCCGAACACCGGGGAGCTGTTTTTT
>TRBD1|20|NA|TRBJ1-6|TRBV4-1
CASSHLGGQGDASYNSPLHF
TGCGCCAGCAGCCACCTGGGGGGACAGGGCGACGCCTCCTACAATTCACCCCTCCACTTT
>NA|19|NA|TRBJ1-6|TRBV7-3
CASSLESGLAGTNNSPLHF
TGTGCCAGCAGCTTAGAAAGCGGGCTAGCGGGTACTAATAATTCACCCCTCCACTTT
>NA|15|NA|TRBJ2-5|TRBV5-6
CASSLEAGASETQYF
TGTGCCAGCAGCTTGGAAGCGGGCGCGAGCGAGACCCAGTACTTC
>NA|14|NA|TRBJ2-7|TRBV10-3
CATTKWDNSYEQYF
TGTGCCACAACAAAGTGGGACAACTCCTACGAGCAGTACTTC
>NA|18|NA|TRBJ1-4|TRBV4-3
CASSQESISSATNEKLFF
TGCGCCAGCAGCCAAGAAAGCATTAGCAGCGCAACTAATGAAAAACTGTTTTTT